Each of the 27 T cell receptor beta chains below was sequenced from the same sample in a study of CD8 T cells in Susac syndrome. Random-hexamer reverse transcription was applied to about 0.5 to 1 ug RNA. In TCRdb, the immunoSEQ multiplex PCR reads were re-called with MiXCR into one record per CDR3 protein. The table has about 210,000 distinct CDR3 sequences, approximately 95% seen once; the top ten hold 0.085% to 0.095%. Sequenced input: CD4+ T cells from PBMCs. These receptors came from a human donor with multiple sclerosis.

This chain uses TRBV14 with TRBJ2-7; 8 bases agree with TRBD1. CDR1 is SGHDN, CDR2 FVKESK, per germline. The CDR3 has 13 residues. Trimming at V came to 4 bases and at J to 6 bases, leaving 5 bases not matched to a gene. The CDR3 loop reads CASSRTGWSEQYF. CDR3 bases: TGTGCCAGCAGCCGGACAGGGTGGAGCGAGCAGTACTTC. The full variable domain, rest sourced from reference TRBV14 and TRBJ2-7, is EAGVTQFPSHSVIEKGQTVTLRCDPISGHDNLYWYRRVMGKEIKFLLHFVKESKQDESGMPNNRFLAERTGGTYSTLKVQPAELEDSGVYFCASSRTGWSEQYFGPGTRLTVT.

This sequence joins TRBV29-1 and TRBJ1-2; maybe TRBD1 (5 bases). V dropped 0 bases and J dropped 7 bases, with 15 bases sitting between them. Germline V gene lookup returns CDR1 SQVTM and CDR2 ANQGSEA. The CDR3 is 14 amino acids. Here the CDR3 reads CSVEDLWGSGGYTF. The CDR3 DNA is TGCAGCGTTGAAGATCTTTGGGGCAGCGGTGGCTACACCTTC.

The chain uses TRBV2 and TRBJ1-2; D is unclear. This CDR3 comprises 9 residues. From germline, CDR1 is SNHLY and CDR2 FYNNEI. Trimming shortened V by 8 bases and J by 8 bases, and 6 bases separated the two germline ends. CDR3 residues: CASSKGYTF. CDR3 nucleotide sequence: TGTGCCAGCTCCAAGGGCTACACCTTC. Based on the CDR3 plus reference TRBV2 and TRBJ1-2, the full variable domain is EPEVTQTPSHQVTQMGQEVILRCVPISNHLYFYWYRQILGQKVEFLVSFYNNEISEKSEIFDDQFSVERPDGSNFTLKIRSTKLEDSAMYFCASSKGYTFGSGTRLTVV.

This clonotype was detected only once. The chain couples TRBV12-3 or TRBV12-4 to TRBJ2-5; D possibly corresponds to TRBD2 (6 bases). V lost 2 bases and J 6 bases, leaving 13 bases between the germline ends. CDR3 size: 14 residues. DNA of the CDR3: TGTGCCAGCAGTTTATCAACTAGCTCACAGACCCAGTACTTC. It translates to CASSLSTSSQTQYF.

For the CDR3, the DNA is TGTGCCAGCAGCCCTCGTCCCCGTGGACAGGGTTCGTCGGGCGGGGAGCTGTTTTTT. It yields the protein CASSPRPRGQGSSGGELFF. The chain links TRBV14 to TRBJ2-2, with TRBD1 identical over 8 bases. The V segment lost 4 bases and the J segment 7 bases; nucleotides outside the gene matches: 20. The length of the CDR3 is 19 residues. Germline V gives CDR1 SGHDN, CDR2 FVKESK.

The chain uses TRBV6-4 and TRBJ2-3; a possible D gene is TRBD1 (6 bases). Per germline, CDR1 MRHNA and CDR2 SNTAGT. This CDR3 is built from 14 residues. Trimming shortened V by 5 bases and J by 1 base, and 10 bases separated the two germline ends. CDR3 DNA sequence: TGTGCCAGCAGTCGCGAGGGGGGCACAGATACGCAGTATTTT. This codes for CASSREGGTDTQYF.

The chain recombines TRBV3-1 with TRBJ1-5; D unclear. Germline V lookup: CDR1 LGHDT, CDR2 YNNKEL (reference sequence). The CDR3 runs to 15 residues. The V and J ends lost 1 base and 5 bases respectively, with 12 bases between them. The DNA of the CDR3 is TGTGCCAGCAGCCAAGCGGGAGGGAGTGATCAGCCCCAGCATTTT. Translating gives CASSQAGGSDQPQHF.

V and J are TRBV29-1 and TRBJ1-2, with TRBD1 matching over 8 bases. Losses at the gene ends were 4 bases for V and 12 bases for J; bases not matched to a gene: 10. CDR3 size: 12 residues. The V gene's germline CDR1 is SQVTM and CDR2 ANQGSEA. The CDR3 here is CSVVGGQVAHTF. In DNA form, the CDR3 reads TGCAGCGTTGTGGGGGGACAGGTGGCCCACACCTTC.

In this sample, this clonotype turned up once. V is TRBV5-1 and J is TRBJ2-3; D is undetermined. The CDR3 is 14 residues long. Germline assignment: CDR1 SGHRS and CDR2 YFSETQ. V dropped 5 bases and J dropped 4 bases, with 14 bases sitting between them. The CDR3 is CASSRRPGADTQYF. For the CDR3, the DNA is TGCGCCAGCAGTAGACGGCCTGGGGCAGATACGCAGTATTTT.

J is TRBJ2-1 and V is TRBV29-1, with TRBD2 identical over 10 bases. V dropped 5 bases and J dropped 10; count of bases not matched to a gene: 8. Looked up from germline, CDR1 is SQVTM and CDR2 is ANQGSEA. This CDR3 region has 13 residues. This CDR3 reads CSVSSGSIGEQFF. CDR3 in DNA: TGCAGCGTTTCTAGCGGGAGTATCGGAGAGCAGTTCTTC.

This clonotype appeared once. As DNA, the CDR3 is TGCGCCAGCAGCCAAGGGCTTGCCGCGGGTCGGGGCAATGAGCAGTTCTTC. Its translation is CASSQGLAAGRGNEQFF. The chain uses TRBV4-1 and TRBJ2-1; TRBD2 is a possible D gene (5 bases). This CDR3 spans 17 amino acids. Looked up from germline, CDR1 is MGHRA and CDR2 is YSYEKL. V was clipped by 1 base and J by 6 bases, with 19 bases between them.

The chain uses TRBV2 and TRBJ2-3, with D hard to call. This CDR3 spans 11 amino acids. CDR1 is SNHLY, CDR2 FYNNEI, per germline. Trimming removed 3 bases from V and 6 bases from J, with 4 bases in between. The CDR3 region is CASSERDTQYF. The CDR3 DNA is TGTGCCAGCAGTGAGAGGGATACGCAGTATTTT.

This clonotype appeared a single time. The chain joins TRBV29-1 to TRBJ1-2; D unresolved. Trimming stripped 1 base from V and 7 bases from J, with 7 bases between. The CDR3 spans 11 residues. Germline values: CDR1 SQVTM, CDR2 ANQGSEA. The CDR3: CSVEGAGGYTF. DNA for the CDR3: TGCAGCGTTGAAGGGGCCGGTGGCTACACCTTC.

In DNA, the CDR3 is TGTGCCAGTAGTATCTTTCCGGGGACCACCTACGAGCAGTACTTC. Its protein is CASSIFPGTTYEQYF. V gene TRBV19 combines with J gene TRBJ2-7, with D perhaps TRBD1 or TRBD2 (5 bases each). Germline V gives CDR1 LNHDA, CDR2 SQIVND (reference sequence). This CDR3 comprises 15 residues. V was clipped by 3 bases and J by 2 bases, with 14 bases between them.

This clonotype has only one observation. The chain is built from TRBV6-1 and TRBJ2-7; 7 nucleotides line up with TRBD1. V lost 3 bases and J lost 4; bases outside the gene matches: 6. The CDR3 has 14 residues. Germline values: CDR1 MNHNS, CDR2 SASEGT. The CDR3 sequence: CASSDNRGQYEQYF. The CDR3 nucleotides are TGTGCCAGCAGTGATAATAGGGGGCAGTACGAGCAGTACTTC.

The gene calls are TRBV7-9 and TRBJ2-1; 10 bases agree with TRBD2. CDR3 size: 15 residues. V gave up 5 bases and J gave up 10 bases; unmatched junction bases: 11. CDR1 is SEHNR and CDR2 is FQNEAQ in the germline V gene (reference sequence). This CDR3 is CASSRPGLARTEQFF. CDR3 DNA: TGTGCCAGCAGCCGCCCGGGACTAGCGCGTACCGAGCAGTTCTTC.

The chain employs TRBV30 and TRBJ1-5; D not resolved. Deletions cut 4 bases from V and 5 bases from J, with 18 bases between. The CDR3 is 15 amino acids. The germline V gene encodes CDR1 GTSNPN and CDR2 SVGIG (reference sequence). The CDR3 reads CAWNVAGRADQPQHF. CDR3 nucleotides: TGTGCCTGGAATGTGGCCGGACGAGCGGATCAGCCCCAGCATTTT.

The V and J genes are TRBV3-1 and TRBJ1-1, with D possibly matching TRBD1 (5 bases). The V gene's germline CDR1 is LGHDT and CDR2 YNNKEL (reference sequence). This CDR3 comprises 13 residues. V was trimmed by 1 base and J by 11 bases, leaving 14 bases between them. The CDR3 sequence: CASSQGQSFPAFF. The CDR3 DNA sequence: TGTGCCAGCAGCCAAGGACAGTCTTTCCCGGCTTTCTTT.

The CDR3 reads CASSPTGTGTYEQYF. CDR3 nucleotide sequence: TGTGCCAGCAGCCCCACCGGGACAGGGACCTACGAGCAGTACTTC. The V call is TRBV4-2, the J call TRBJ2-7, with TRBD1 identical over 9 bases. CDR1 and CDR2 (germline): LGHNA, YNFKEQ. V was pared by 4 bases and J by 2 bases, with 6 bases of the junction left unmatched. The CDR3 consists of 15 residues.

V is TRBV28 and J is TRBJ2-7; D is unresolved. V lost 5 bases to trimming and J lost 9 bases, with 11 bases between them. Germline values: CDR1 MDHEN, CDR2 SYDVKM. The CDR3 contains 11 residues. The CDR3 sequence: CASSGWVGQYF. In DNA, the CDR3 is TGTGCCAGCAGTGGGTGGGTAGGGCAGTACTTC.

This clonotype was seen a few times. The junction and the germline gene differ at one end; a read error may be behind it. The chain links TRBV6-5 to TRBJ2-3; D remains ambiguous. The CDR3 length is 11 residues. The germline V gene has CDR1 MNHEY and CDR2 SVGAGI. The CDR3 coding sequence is TGTGCCAGCGGTTACACAGATACGCAGTATTTT. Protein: CASGYTDTQYF.

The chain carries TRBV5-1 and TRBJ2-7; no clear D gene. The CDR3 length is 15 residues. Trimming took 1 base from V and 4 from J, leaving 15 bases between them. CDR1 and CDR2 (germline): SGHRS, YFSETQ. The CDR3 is CASSLLPSTIYEQYF. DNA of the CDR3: TGCGCCAGCAGCTTGCTCCCCTCGACAATTTACGAGCAGTACTTC.

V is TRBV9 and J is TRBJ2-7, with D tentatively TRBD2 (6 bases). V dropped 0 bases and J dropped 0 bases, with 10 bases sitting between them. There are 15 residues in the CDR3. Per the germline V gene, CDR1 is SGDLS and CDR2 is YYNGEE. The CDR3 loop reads CASSVDAGHSYEQYF. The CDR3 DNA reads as TGTGCCAGCAGCGTAGACGCGGGGCACTCCTACGAGCAGTACTTC.

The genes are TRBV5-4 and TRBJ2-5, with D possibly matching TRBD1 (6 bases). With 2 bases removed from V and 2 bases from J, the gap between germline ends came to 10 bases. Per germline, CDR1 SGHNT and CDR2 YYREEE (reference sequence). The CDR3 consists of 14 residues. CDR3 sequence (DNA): TGTGCCAGCAGCTTCGGGACAATACAAGAGACCCAGTACTTC. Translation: CASSFGTIQETQYF.

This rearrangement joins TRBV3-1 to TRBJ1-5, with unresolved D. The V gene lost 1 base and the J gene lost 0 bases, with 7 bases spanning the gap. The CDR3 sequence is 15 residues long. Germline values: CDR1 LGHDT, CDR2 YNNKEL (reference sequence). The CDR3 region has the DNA TGTGCCAGCAGCCAAGGGATATCTAGCAATCAGCCCCAGCATTTT. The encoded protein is CASSQGISSNQPQHF.

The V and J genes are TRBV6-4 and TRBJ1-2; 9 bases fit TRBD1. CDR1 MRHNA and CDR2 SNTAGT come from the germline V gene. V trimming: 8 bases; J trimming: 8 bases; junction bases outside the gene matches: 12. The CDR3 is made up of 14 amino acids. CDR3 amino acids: CASLRTGGDGGYTF. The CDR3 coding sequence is TGTGCCAGCCTCCGAACAGGGGGCGATGGAGGCTACACCTTC.

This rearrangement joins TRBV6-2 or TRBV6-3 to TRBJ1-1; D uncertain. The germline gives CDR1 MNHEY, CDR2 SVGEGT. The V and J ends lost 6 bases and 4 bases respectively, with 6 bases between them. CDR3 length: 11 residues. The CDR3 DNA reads TGTGCCAGCAGGGATACCACTGAAGCTTTCTTT. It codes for CASRDTTEAFF.